What follows are 16 T cell receptor beta chains derived from one specimen sequenced in a study of human T cells and chemical hapten exposure. TCRdb itself ran the RACE reads through MiXCR, one entry per CDR3 protein. The data contain over 300,000 distinct CDR3 sequences, 4% to 6% of them singletons. Indicated time point: pre-sensitization, week 0. The treatment denotes: therapeutic diphenylcyclopropenone sensitization with weekly scalp DPC. The sequencing used whole blood, collected in connection with sensitization to the hapten diphenylcyclopropenone (DPC). All receptors come from a woman aged 45-60 years with alopecia areata. Some clones in this sample may be carry-over from other donors' samples.

This clonotype was seen a few times. The rearrangement joins TRBV2 to TRBJ1-1; tentatively, D is TRBD1 (5 bases). CDR1 and CDR2 (germline): SNHLY, FYNNEI. The V and J ends lost 7 bases and 6 bases respectively, with 9 bases between them. CDR3 length: 11 residues. The CDR3 nucleotides are TGTGCCAGCACCTGGGGGGCTGAAGCTTTCTTT. Amino acid sequence: CASTWGAEAFF.

There are many counts of this clonotype. The chain has TRBV5-6 and TRBJ2-3; 11 bases map to TRBD2. Germline CDR1 and CDR2: SGHDT and YYEEEE. Losses at the gene ends were 5 bases for V and 2 bases for J; bases not matched to a gene: 7. This CDR3 spans 16 amino acids. CDR3 nucleotide sequence: TGTGCCAGCAGTCAATGGACTAGCGGGTACACAGATACGCAGTATTTT. Encoded protein: CASSQWTSGYTDTQYF.

A few counts support this clonotype. The J gene is TRBJ1-6, the V gene TRBV2, with no clear D. Germline V CDR1 and CDR2: SNHLY, FYNNEI. This CDR3 has 15 residues. V lost 7 bases and J lost 0, with 10 bases in between. The CDR3, as DNA: TGTGCCAGCACCCGGCAGAGCTCCTATAATTCACCCCTCCACTTT. Translating gives CASTRQSSYNSPLHF. Based on the CDR3 plus reference TRBV2 and TRBJ1-6, the full variable domain is EPEVTQTPSHQVTQMGQEVILRCVPISNHLYFYWYRQILGQKVEFLVSFYNNEISEKSEIFDDQFSVERPDGSNFTLKIRSTKLEDSAMYFCASTRQSSYNSPLHFGNGTRLTVT.

This clonotype has ten or more counts. This chain joins TRBV6-1 and TRBJ2-7, with D possibly matching TRBD1 (5 bases). Between the trimmed V and J ends, which lost 1 base and 7 bases, there was a span of 8 bases. In germline, CDR1 is MNHNS, CDR2 SASEGT. The CDR3 has 12 amino acids. The CDR3 spells CASSEVRGEQYF. CDR3 bases: TGTGCCAGCAGTGAAGTAAGGGGAGAGCAGTACTTC.

This clonotype was picked up a small number of times. The chain couples TRBV12-3 or TRBV12-4 to TRBJ2-1; 7 nucleotides agree with TRBD2. The CDR3 runs to 16 residues. V shed 6 bases, J shed 0 bases, and the junction held 8 bases outside the gene matches. Here the CDR3 DNA reads TGTGCCAGCAGCTATCAACTAGCGTCCTCCTACAATGAGCAGTTCTTC. Its translation is CASSYQLASSYNEQFF.

Ten or more counts support this clonotype. The chain links TRBV12-3 or TRBV12-4 to TRBJ1-2; maybe TRBD1 (5 bases). Between the trimmed V and J ends, which lost 3 bases and 4 bases, there was a span of 12 bases. This CDR3 is built from 14 residues. In DNA, the CDR3 is TGTGCCAGCAGTTTCGGCCAGGGAGGCTATGGCTACACCTTC. It encodes CASSFGQGGYGYTF.

The V and J genes are TRBV18 and TRBJ2-1; the D is unclear. Trimming removed 2 bases from V and 6 bases from J, with 5 bases in between. The CDR3 covers 12 residues. Germline loops: CDR1 KGHSH, CDR2 LQKENI. The CDR3 region has the DNA TGTGCCAGCTCACCATCCACCAATGAGCAGTTCTTC. Translation: CASSPSTNEQFF.

This clonotype was recorded many times. The DNA of the CDR3 is TGCGCCAGCAGCTTGGATGGCGGGGGTGGCGATACGCAGTATTTT. Its protein is CASSLDGGGGDTQYF. V gene TRBV5-1 combines with J gene TRBJ2-3; 7 bases map to TRBD2. Germline trimming cut 0 bases from V and 6 bases from J; bases unmatched to any gene: 7. CDR1 SGHRS and CDR2 YFSETQ come from the germline V gene. The CDR3 is 15 amino acids.

This clonotype occurred many times. The gene calls are TRBV7-3 and TRBJ2-1, with a possible D match to TRBD1 (5 bases). The CDR3 loop spans 16 amino acids. Trimming took 4 bases from V and 3 from J, leaving 16 bases between them. Germline lookup yields CDR1 SGHTA and CDR2 FQGTGA. The CDR3 DNA reads TGTGCCAGCAGCTCAGGGCCAGTTTTTAACTACAATGAGCAGTTCTTC. Protein sequence: CASSSGPVFNYNEQFF.

This clonotype was found a few times. The chain carries TRBV4-3 and TRBJ2-1; 12 positions agree with TRBD2. Germline CDR1 is LGHNA and CDR2 is YSLEER. CDR3 length: 17 residues. With 0 bases clipped from V and 6 bases from J, the junction kept 6 bases outside the gene matches. CDR3 nucleotides: TGCGCCAGCAGCCAAGATCTGGGACTAGCGGGTAGCAATGAGCAGTTCTTC. This sequence encodes CASSQDLGLAGSNEQFF.

There are many counts of this clonotype. The CDR3 sequence: CSVGVTQYQETQYF. In nucleotides, the CDR3 is TGCAGCGTTGGGGTCACCCAGTACCAAGAGACCCAGTACTTC. The chain uses TRBV29-1 and TRBJ2-5, with no clear D. Per germline, CDR1 SQVTM and CDR2 ANQGSEA. Between the trimmed V and J ends, which lost 4 bases and 0 bases, there was a span of 12 bases. The CDR3 is 14 amino acids.

This clonotype has only a few counts. The rearrangement links TRBV7-9 to TRBJ1-1; D is uncertain. This CDR3 spans 14 amino acids. CDR1 SEHNR and CDR2 FQNEAQ come from the germline V gene (reference sequence). V dropped 3 bases and J dropped 5 bases, with 13 bases sitting between them. The CDR3 protein is CASSFRGSPTEAFF. The CDR3 DNA reads TGTGCCAGCAGCTTTCGTGGTTCCCCAACTGAAGCTTTCTTT.

The DNA for the CDR3 is TGTGCCAGCAGCCCCCGACGGCTCTCTGGAAACACCATATATTTT. Residues: CASSPRRLSGNTIYF. The J gene is TRBJ1-3, the V gene TRBV13; no clear D. The CDR3 contains 15 residues. The V and J ends lost 5 bases and 0 bases respectively, with 11 bases between them. Germline loops: CDR1 PRHDT, CDR2 FYEKMQ (reference sequence).

In this sample, this clonotype turned up many times. The rearrangement links TRBV6-5 to TRBJ2-3; D is unclear. This CDR3 has 17 amino acids. CDR1 MNHEY and CDR2 SVGAGI come from the germline V gene. V lost 4 bases, J lost 0 bases, and 17 bases lay in between. CDR3 residues: CASSSPMGLTSTDTQYF. The CDR3 DNA is TGTGCCAGCAGTTCCCCTATGGGGTTGACTAGCACAGATACGCAGTATTTT.

The chain has TRBV7-9 and TRBJ2-4; 7 bases match TRBD2. CDR1 is SEHNR and CDR2 is FQNEAQ in the germline V gene (reference sequence). After removal of 5 bases from V and 13 bases from J, the junction contained 8 bases not matched to a gene. The CDR3 runs 12 residues. The DNA of the CDR3 is TGTGCCAGCAGCGGAAAGACTAGCAACCAGTACTTC. Protein product: CASSGKTSNQYF.

This clonotype was recorded a few times. V usage is TRBV7-9 and J usage is TRBJ1-2; no firm D call. CDR3 length: 14 amino acids. Germline assignment: CDR1 SEHNR and CDR2 FQNEAQ (reference sequence). Trimming stripped 4 bases from V and 3 bases from J, with 12 bases between. The CDR3 DNA sequence: TGTGCCAGCAGCTCAACGGCAGAGGACTATGGCTACACCTTC. Its protein is CASSSTAEDYGYTF. The whole variable domain, remainder taken from reference TRBV7-9 and TRBJ1-2, is DTGVSQNPRHKITKRGQNVTFRCDPISEHNRLYWYRQTLGQGPEFLTYFQNEAQLEKSRLLSDRFSAERPKGSFSTLEIQRTEQGDSAMYLCASSSTAEDYGYTFGSGTRLTVV.